This T cell receptor (beta chain) was retrieved from a study of shared clonotypes between healthy human individuals (dated by TCRdb to 2019 to 2021). At the level of the whole study: A few men and a couple of women, aged 18 to 49 years, made up the cohort. For each donor, CD4 naive and CD4 memory were each given three plates, CD8 naive was given two plates, and CD8 memory was given one plate. The study deeply sequenced blood TCR repertoires of five healthy adults to estimate repertoire size and the extent of clonotype sharing between individuals. Different laboratories and diverse techniques were used to prepare libraries and sequence TCR repertoires, to increase sequencing depth and limit assay-specific biases. Between about 0.85 and 9.5 billion PBMCs per donor were obtained by leukapheresis.

Worth noting for this clone: Its antigen specificity is not known. No base quality values were provided; no much bigger clone lies one nucleotide off.

Using the deep immunoSEQ assay, multiplex PCR amplified TCR CDR3 regions from genomic DNA. Extracted genomic DNA from each cell subset was distributed evenly across all wells of several immunoSEQ 96-well plates, and each plate was treated as a replicate. Each replicate PCR for sorted subsets received approximately 200 ng genomic DNA, equal to about 30,000 T cell genomes. The purified libraries were quantified using a Qubit 3.0 fluorometer, sized with a Bioanalyzer 2100, and then quantified again using the KAPA Library Quantification kit. Every immunoSEQ 96-well plate was sequenced on a dedicated single-read 150-cycle Illumina NextSeq 550 flow cell. Processing in the source paper ran as follows. The immunoSEQ output contained only junctional sequences without quality scores, so filtering could not match that applied to full-length reads. Sequences were annotated with PyIR, a Python wrapper for IgBLAST v1.9, and V/J genes and CDR3 were assigned using IMGT germline references. Reads were removed for weak V/J assignments (E-value above 1e-6), missing CDR3, stop codons, out-of-frame junctions, or ambiguous translated residues. V3J clonotypes were defined as sequences sharing the same inferred V gene, J gene, and CDR3 amino acid sequence. Percentage overlap between repertoires was computed as shared unique clonotypes divided by the size of the smaller repertoire. Three approaches were used to assess repertoire richness: RTK rarefaction, the Chao1 estimator, and Recon v2.1 estimates of unobserved clonotypes. Generation probabilities were computed with OLGA for all TCRbeta clonotypes obtained by the gDNA method from several donors. In TCRdb, the immuneACCESS table is reduced to in-frame sequences with V and J assigned. These tables do not hold every clone; where another copy was compared, an unresolved V gene accounts for under half, and the others remain unexplained. The V and J calls and clone size were taken over from that table, and D and trimming were inferred from the DNA. Within this sample are about 600,000 clones, with roughly 95% of them counted one time only. Clones ranked in the top ten supply 0.11% of the sample.

CD8 naive samples were CD45RO-negative cells positively selected for CCR7, giving a CD45RA+CCR7+ population that excluded TemRA cells. Healthy HIV-negative adults with no recently reported acute infections or vaccinations were included as donors. Every donor was a Caucasian adult residing in Nashville, Tennessee, USA. Blood was obtained by leukapheresis, after which PBMCs were separated by Ficoll-Histopaque density gradient centrifugation and cryopreserved in liquid nitrogen vapor phase. Analytical flow cytometry was used to check the purity and quantity of every magnetically sorted T cell population. Each sorted fraction had its genomic DNA isolated and then quantified by UV absorbance on a Nanodrop 2000c. The CDR3 sequence holds 14 residues, the cysteine and phenylalanine included. Of the read, only the CDR3 DNA is kept; its 42 bases are in frame from base 1. The germline V gene supplies CDR1 MNHEY and CDR2 SVGAGI. V is shortened by 0 bases, J by 7 bases, and the region joining them spans 12 bases.

Overall study results and their limits: Because the study included only a small number of donors, the genetic and exposure-history diversity represented was limited. Only blood was sampled, and tissue TCR repertoires likely differ from those in blood. Larger estimated clonotype richness was generally found for naive subsets than for memory subsets. Around 5.4% of naive CD4, 3.5% of naive CD8, roughly 2.4% of memory CD4, and 0.35% to 0.5% of memory CD8 clonotypes were shared across several donors. Clonotypes shared by all four sorted-subset donors showed higher generation probabilities than non-shared clonotypes. Pairwise subsampling led to the expectation that sequencing depth would affect the degree of clonotype sharing among donors. Rarefaction of sorted-subset datasets indicated incomplete sequencing despite the large sequencing depth.

This sequence originates from a young woman in good health. Source material: naive CD8+ T cells sorted from blood. The cell subset or site label here, explained by the study, means: CD45RA+CCR7+. The chain is made from TRBV6-5 and TRBJ1-2; a tentative D call is TRBD1 (5 bases match). Here the CDR3 is given as CASSYSMGDRGYTF. The nucleotide sequence reads as follows: TGTGCCAGCAGTTACTCGATGGGGGACCGTGGCTACACCTTC.